Listed below are T cell receptor beta chains from one sample, sequenced in a study of blood T cells in healthy people across ages. TCRdb passed the 5' RACE reads through MiXCR, listing each CDR3 protein once. The sample has approximately 810,000 distinct CDR3 sequences, 29% seen once; the top ten hold 15% to 20%. Specimen: blood. The receptors were gathered from a woman older than 75 in good health. Each CDR3 is given with its conserved first and last residue.

v_gene,CDR3aa
TRBV10-2,CASSVSGTGGLLEQYF
TRBV19,CARSKKGSETQFF
TRBV11-3,CASSPRGFGGSTQYF
TRBV6-2/TRBV6-3,CASSSWTGGEQFF
TRBV20-1,CSAYPDRGSYGYTF
TRBV7-2,CASSSRQVNEKLFF
TRBV24-1,CATSEPLTLTGGADTQYF
TRBV12-3/TRBV12-4,CASSFGAQYEQYF
TRBV11-2,CASSRGFTQYF
TRBV7-2,CASSFGTGRTDTQYF
TRBV6-5,CASSWADRGNSPLHF
TRBV29-1,CSVKTGTGLNTIYF
TRBV28,CASSLSPRTGFVEQFF
TRBV7-2,CASSSSGGEYF
TRBV5-4,CATGAGKFKEQYF
TRBV7-2,CTSSLPIETGGSGANVLTF